These 18 T cell receptor beta chains were sequenced from one sample in a study of blood T cell repertoires in COVID-19. The protocol was immunoSEQ multiplex PCR, while the TCRdb copy is restricted to in-frame clones and leaves out a portion. The sample holds tens of thousands of clones, about 85% seen once. Sequenced sample: peripheral blood. All receptors derive from a human donor in a cohort sampled during active COVID-19.

This clone was seen only a few times. The V and J genes are TRBV18 and TRBJ1-1; 10 nucleotides agree with TRBD1. The CDR3 spans 16 residues. Germline V gives CDR1 KGHSH, CDR2 LQKENI. J lost 5 bases, V lost 6 bases, and 12 bases had no gene match. Here the CDR3 reads CASSLSGGQGGTEAFF. CDR3 in DNA: TGTGCCAGCTCCCTGTCGGGCGGACAGGGGGGTACTGAAGCTTTCTTT.

The chain is built from TRBV6-5 and TRBJ2-7, with TRBD2 matching over 13 bases. CDR3 length: 11 amino acids. The V gene's germline CDR1 is MNHEY and CDR2 SVGAGI. In nucleotides, the CDR3 is TGTGCGACTAGCGGGGGGTACGAGCAGTACTTC. Translation gives CATSGGYEQYF.

This chain connects TRBV9 to TRBJ1-4, with TRBD1 identical over 10 bases. The CDR3 sequence is 16 residues long. The V gene end was trimmed by 2 bases and the J gene end by 7 bases; junction bases not matched to a gene: 8. Germline V CDR1 and CDR2: SGDLS, YYNGEE. The CDR3 sequence is CASSVKTGGAFEKLFF. CDR3 nucleotides: TGTGCCAGCAGCGTGAAGACAGGGGGCGCGTTTGAAAAACTGTTTTTT.

The chain uses TRBV29-1 and TRBJ2-3; 7 positions match TRBD1. This CDR3 comprises 13 residues. The J segment lost 4 bases and the V segment lost 3 bases, leaving 4 bases of the junction unmatched. CDR1 is SQVTM and CDR2 is ANQGSEA in the germline V gene. The CDR3 DNA reads as TGCAGCGTTGATCGACAGGGCTCAGATACGCAGTATTTT. Translating gives CSVDRQGSDTQYF.

The V gene is TRBV9, the J gene TRBJ1-4; D ambiguous. The CDR3 is 14 residues long. V was cut by 0 bases and J by 5 bases, with 8 bases left in between. The germline V gene has CDR1 SGDLS and CDR2 YYNGEE. The CDR3 DNA sequence: TGTGCCAGCAGCGTAGGGGCGGGGAATGAAAAACTGTTTTTT. It translates to CASSVGAGNEKLFF.

J is TRBJ2-4 and V is TRBV5-1; 7 nucleotides match TRBD2. CDR3 length equals 17 residues. Germline trimming cut 0 bases from V and 3 bases from J; bases unmatched to any gene: 9. CDR1 and CDR2 from the germline V gene are SGHRS and YFSETQ. The CDR3 DNA reads as TGCGCCAGCAGCTTGGCGGGGCTAGCGGACTACAAAAACATTCAGTACTTC. This sequence encodes CASSLAGLADYKNIQYF.

The J gene is TRBJ2-5, the V gene TRBV15; 7 nucleotides line up with TRBD2. V lost 5 bases and J lost 1; bases outside the gene matches: 7. The CDR3 runs 15 residues. Germline CDR1 is LNHNV and CDR2 is YYDKDF (reference sequence). The CDR3 DNA reads TGTGCCACCAGCGGCAACCCTAGCGGCCAAGAGACCCAGTACTTC. This encodes CATSGNPSGQETQYF.

This chain joins TRBV9 and TRBJ2-2, with 7 nucleotides matching TRBD2. Germline values: CDR1 SGDLS, CDR2 YYNGEE. This CDR3 contains 16 residues. V lost 0 bases and J lost 6; bases outside the gene matches: 8. The CDR3 sequence: CASSVGAGTVSGELFF. The CDR3 DNA sequence: TGTGCCAGCAGCGTAGGAGCGGGGACGGTCTCCGGGGAGCTGTTTTTT.

The chain recombines TRBV11-2 with TRBJ2-7; no definite D call. Trimming took 3 bases from V and 6 from J, leaving 9 bases between them. The germline gives CDR1 SGHAT, CDR2 FQNNGV. This CDR3 region has 12 residues. CDR3 nucleotides: TGTGCCAGCAGCTTTTCCCCCCTCGAGCAGTACTTC. Its translation: CASSFSPLEQYF.

The count of this clone is one. The chain has TRBV5-4 and TRBJ2-5, with 12 bases identical to TRBD1. The CDR3 is made up of 16 amino acids. The germline CDR1 and CDR2 sequences are SGHNT and YYREEE (reference sequence). With V trimmed by 0 bases and J by 5 bases, 5 bases remained unmatched. The CDR3 is CASSLGWDRGHETQYF. DNA for the CDR3: TGTGCCAGCAGCTTGGGGTGGGACAGGGGGCACGAGACCCAGTACTTC.

This chain uses TRBV27 with TRBJ1-6, with 7 bases fitting TRBD1. This CDR3 comprises 14 residues. J gave up 5 bases and V 5 bases, and 3 bases lay outside the gene matches. The germline V gene encodes CDR1 MNHEY and CDR2 SMNVEV (reference sequence). CDR3 DNA: TGTGCCAGCAGTAAGGGGGCCCATAATTCACCCCTCCACTTT. Its protein is CASSKGAHNSPLHF.

The chain recombines TRBV30 with TRBJ2-5, with TRBD2 identical over 9 bases. The germline CDR1 and CDR2 sequences are GTSNPN and SVGIG (reference sequence). Trimming took 2 bases from V and 4 from J; bases not matched to a gene: 17. The CDR3 spans 18 residues. Here the CDR3 reads CAWSQGPFGSGGRETQYF. CDR3 in DNA: TGTGCCTGGAGTCAGGGCCCCTTTGGGAGCGGGGGGAGAGAGACCCAGTACTTC.

The rearrangement uses TRBV11-2 and TRBJ1-2; tentative D call: TRBD1 (6 bases). The CDR3 has 14 residues. Germline V gives CDR1 SGHAT, CDR2 FQNNGV. The V gene lost 4 bases and the J gene lost 2 bases, with 11 bases spanning the gap. CDR3: CASSSLRGNYGYTF. The CDR3 DNA reads TGTGCCAGCAGCTCACTCAGGGGAAACTATGGCTACACCTTC.

The rearrangement links TRBV27 to TRBJ2-3; 10 positions match TRBD2. Germline loops: CDR1 MNHEY, CDR2 SMNVEV (reference sequence). Losses at the gene ends were 8 bases for V and 4 bases for J; bases not matched to a gene: 9. The CDR3 runs 15 residues. The CDR3 spells CASSAVLAGADTQYF. In DNA form, the CDR3 reads TGTGCCAGCTCGGCGGTCCTAGCGGGGGCAGATACGCAGTATTTT.

CDR3 region: CASSLGQGGSPLHF. In DNA, the CDR3 is TGTGCCAGCAGCTTAGGACAGGGGGGTTCACCCCTCCACTTT. The chain recombines TRBV7-2 with TRBJ1-6; 9 nucleotides match TRBD1. CDR3 length equals 14 residues. CDR1 and CDR2 (germline): SGHTA, FQGNSA. The junction had 1 base not matched to a gene; V was cut back by 1 base and J by 9 bases.

This chain links TRBV10-3 with TRBJ2-7; 7 nucleotides agree with TRBD1. CDR3 length equals 13 residues. CDR1 and CDR2 from the germline V gene are ENHRY and SYGVKD. Unmatched junction bases numbered 8, after V lost 7 bases and J lost 5 bases. Written as DNA, the CDR3 is TGTGCCATCACTAGAGACAGGGACCACGAGCAGTACTTC. This translates into CAITRDRDHEQYF.

This chain connects TRBV24-1 to TRBJ1-5, with 9 bases lining up with TRBD1. The germline CDR1 and CDR2 sequences are KGHDR and SFDVKD. CDR3 length: 14 amino acids. With V trimmed by 7 bases and J by 7 bases, 7 bases remained unmatched. The CDR3 is CATSSTGGVQPQHF. As DNA, the CDR3 is TGTGCCACCAGCTCCACAGGGGGCGTCCAGCCCCAGCATTTT.

V is TRBV18 and J is TRBJ2-7, with 8 bases identical to TRBD2. V trimming: 3 bases; J trimming: 7 bases; junction bases outside the gene matches: 11. CDR1 KGHSH and CDR2 LQKENI come from the germline V gene. This CDR3 contains 15 residues. The CDR3 DNA reads TGTGCCAGCTCACCGGGGACTAGGGGCCTAGTGGAGCAGTACTTC. As protein: CASSPGTRGLVEQYF.